The next 28 T cell receptor beta chains were all read from a single sample in a study of blood T cell repertoires in COVID-19. TCRdb's table, derived via immunoSEQ multiplex PCR, lists solely in-frame clones and lacks some. The top ten hold about 7.7% of the sample, which has roughly 120,000 clones, 87% seen once. Input material: peripheral blood. The receptor set was obtained from a human donor in a cohort sampled during active COVID-19.

The rearrangement links TRBV25-1 to TRBJ1-1, with a tentative D call TRBD1 (6 bases). This CDR3 contains 16 residues. Germline V lookup: CDR1 MGHDK, CDR2 SYGVNS. V was shortened by 1 base and J by 8 bases, with 20 bases between the two germline ends. In nucleotides, the CDR3 is TGTGCCAGCAGTGAATTCCGAGGTAAAAGGACAGAGGAAGCTTTCTTT. Translation: CASSEFRGKRTEEAFF.

V gene TRBV2 combines with J gene TRBJ2-7; D gene ambiguous. Germline CDR1 SNHLY, CDR2 FYNNEI. The V end was cut by 3 bases, the J end by 5 bases, with 11 bases between. The CDR3 consists of 13 residues. The CDR3 DNA is TGTGCCAGCAGTGACCCCCCCACTAACGAGCAGTACTTC. This encodes CASSDPPTNEQYF.

This clone was seen a few times. V usage is TRBV9 and J usage is TRBJ1-2; perhaps TRBD1 as D (6 bases). Germline V lookup: CDR1 SGDLS, CDR2 YYNGEE. This CDR3 has 13 residues. Trimming took off 5 bases at V and 1 base at J, with 9 bases between the two ends. CDR3 bases: TGTGCCAGCAGGAACAGGGATAACTATGGCTACACCTTC. Amino acid sequence: CASRNRDNYGYTF.

The chain recombines TRBV19 with TRBJ2-7, with 10 bases matching TRBD2. The V gene's germline CDR1 is LNHDA and CDR2 SQIVND (reference sequence). The junction had 13 bases not matched to a gene; V was cut back by 6 bases and J by 5 bases. The CDR3 consists of 16 residues. CDR3 region: CASSSSLEGLANEQYF. DNA of the CDR3: TGTGCCAGTAGCTCTTCCCTGGAGGGACTAGCGAACGAGCAGTACTTC.

The rearrangement links TRBV12-3 or TRBV12-4 to TRBJ1-1; D ambiguous. The CDR3 consists of 13 residues. V was trimmed by 5 bases and J by 13 bases, leaving 20 bases between them. The CDR3: CASSKERPSQVFF. CDR3 DNA: TGTGCCAGCAGTAAAGAGCGACCGTCTCAAGTTTTCTTT.

This clone was counted once. The J gene is TRBJ1-1, the V gene TRBV5-4; TRBD1 might be the D (6 bases). CDR3 length: 14 residues. Trimming shortened V by 9 bases and J by 0 bases, and 15 bases separated the two germline ends. Germline-derived CDR1 and CDR2 are SGHNT and YYREEE (reference sequence). CDR3 in amino acids: CANGRGTMNTEAFF. The CDR3 nucleotides are TGTGCCAACGGCAGGGGTACCATGAACACTGAAGCTTTCTTT.

J is TRBJ2-1 and V is TRBV5-8; the D is unclear. Germline-derived CDR1 and CDR2 are SGHTS and YDEGEE. V dropped 5 bases and J dropped 4 bases, with 4 bases sitting between them. CDR3 size: 11 residues. CDR3 amino acids: CASSSYNEQFF. CDR3 DNA: TGTGCCAGCAGTTCGTACAATGAGCAGTTCTTC.

On this clone: The junction departs from the called germline gene at one end, perhaps through a read error. This chain links TRBV7-7 with TRBJ2-1, with TRBD2 identical over 16 bases. The CDR3 has 19 amino acids. Germline V lookup: CDR1 SSHAT, CDR2 FNYEAQ (reference sequence). Here the CDR3 reads CASSLPGLAGGRIGNEQFF. The CDR3 DNA follows: TGTGCTAGCAGTCTCCCGGGACTAGCGGGGGGGCGAATTGGGAATGAGCAGTTCTTC.

The chain joins TRBV30 to TRBJ1-5, with a tentative D call TRBD1 (6 bases). This CDR3 comprises 15 residues. V was clipped by 0 bases and J by 7 bases, with 16 bases between them. CDR1 and CDR2 from the germline V gene are GTSNPN and SVGIG (reference sequence). CDR3 sequence (DNA): TGTGCCTGGAGTGTGCGGGGGGCCGCACAACAGCCCCAGCATTTT. Translating it yields CAWSVRGAAQQPQHF. Variable domain in full (rest from reference TRBV30 and TRBJ1-5): SQTIHQWPATLVQPVGSPLSLECTVEGTSNPNLYWYRQAAGRGLQLLFYSVGIGQISSEVPQNLSASRPQDRQFILSSKKLLLSDSGFYLCAWSVRGAAQQPQHFGDGTRLSIL.

The V call is TRBV15, the J call TRBJ2-2; possibly TRBD1 for D (6 bases). The germline CDR1 and CDR2 sequences are LNHNV and YYDKDF (reference sequence). The CDR3 contains 15 residues. V shed 1 base and J shed 7 bases, with 13 bases lying between them. The CDR3 sequence: CATSRGDGQIGELFF. CDR3 nucleotide sequence: TGTGCCACCAGCAGAGGGGATGGACAGATCGGGGAGCTGTTTTTT.

This chain connects TRBV3-1 (or the pseudogene TRBV3-2) to TRBJ2-6; D gene unclear. This CDR3 has 15 amino acids. Germline assignment: CDR1 LGHDT and CDR2 YNNKEL (reference sequence). V was trimmed by 0 bases and J by 2 bases, leaving 5 bases between them. The CDR3 DNA follows: TGTGCCAGCAGCCAAGATGTCACTGGGGCCAACGTCCTGACTTTC. It specifies CASSQDVTGANVLTF.

This clone was found a few times. The CDR3 here is CASSHPGGNTIYF. The CDR3 nucleotides read TGCGCCAGCAGCCACCCAGGGGGAAACACCATATATTTT. The chain links TRBV4-1 to TRBJ1-3; possible D gene TRBD1, 5 bases. With 3 bases removed from V and 4 bases from J, the gap between germline ends came to 7 bases. This CDR3 region has 13 residues. Germline-derived CDR1 and CDR2 are MGHRA and YSYEKL.

V is TRBV28 and J is TRBJ1-3; 8 bases line up with TRBD1. The CDR3 runs to 15 residues. With 5 bases clipped from V and 5 bases from J, the junction kept 8 bases outside the gene matches. CDR1 is MDHEN and CDR2 is SYDVKM in the germline V gene. CDR3: CASSPPGQARNTIYF. The CDR3 bases are TGTGCCAGCAGTCCCCCGGGACAGGCAAGAAACACCATATATTTT.

The chain employs TRBV19 and TRBJ2-7; D remains unclear. Germline V gene data show CDR1 as LNHDA and CDR2 as SQIVND (reference sequence). The CDR3 covers 15 residues. Between the trimmed V and J ends, which lost 0 bases and 1 base, there was a span of 10 bases. The CDR3 is CASSIDAYISYEQYF. The CDR3 region has the DNA TGTGCCAGTAGTATAGACGCTTACATATCCTACGAGCAGTACTTC.

The rearrangement links TRBV28 to TRBJ1-3; maybe TRBD1 (6 bases). The CDR3 sequence is 16 residues long. Germline loops: CDR1 MDHEN, CDR2 SYDVKM. Trimming pared 3 bases from V and 2 bases from J, leaving 14 bases between. For the CDR3, the DNA is TGTGCCAGCAGTTTCGTTCGGGGGGCAACTGGAAACACCATATATTTT. Encoded protein: CASSFVRGATGNTIYF.

The V call is TRBV7-3, the J call TRBJ2-5; 11 bases are shared with TRBD2. Germline CDR1 and CDR2: SGHTA and FQGTGA. This CDR3 has 15 residues. V shed 8 bases and J 4 bases; nucleotides not matched to a gene: 9. The CDR3 nucleotides are TGTGCCAGCTCCCCAGGGACTAGCGGCCCAGAGACCCAGTACTTC. It encodes CASSPGTSGPETQYF. Complete variable domain (other parts from reference TRBV7-3 and TRBJ2-5): GAGVSQTPSNKVTEKGKYVELRCDPISGHTALYWYRQSLGQGPEFLIYFQGTGAADDSGLPNDRFFAVRPEGSVSTLKIQRTERGDSAVYLCASSPGTSGPETQYFGPGTRLLVL.

The chain joins TRBV10-3 to TRBJ1-2; 7 bases align to TRBD1. Germline V gene lookup returns CDR1 ENHRY and CDR2 SYGVKD. Losses at the gene ends were 8 bases for V and 1 base for J; bases not matched to a gene: 10. The CDR3 is 15 amino acids. The CDR3 reads CAIRKESGGNYGYTF. The CDR3 nucleotides are TGTGCCATCCGAAAGGAGTCAGGGGGTAACTATGGCTACACCTTC.

This clone was found a few times. This sequence joins TRBV19 and TRBJ2-5; 7 bases line up with TRBD1. With V trimmed by 7 bases and J by 5 bases, 10 bases remained unmatched. CDR1 and CDR2 from the germline V gene are LNHDA and SQIVND (reference sequence). This CDR3 comprises 14 residues. The CDR3 spells CASKQGWSGETQYF. The CDR3 DNA is TGTGCCAGTAAACAGGGGTGGTCTGGGGAGACCCAGTACTTC.

A remark on this clone: The germline gene is not matched at one end of the junction; a read error may be the cause. The chain employs TRBV5-1 and TRBJ2-1, with TRBD2 matching over 14 bases. The CDR3 contains 15 residues. Germline V lookup: CDR1 SGHRS, CDR2 YFSETQ. The CDR3 DNA follows: TGCGCCAGCAGCTACCGACTAGCGGGGGGGAATGGGCAGTTCTTC. The encoded protein is CASSYRLAGGNGQFF.

This clone was observed once. The V gene is TRBV15, the J gene TRBJ1-1; maybe TRBD1 (5 bases). The length of the CDR3 is 14 residues. V shed 1 base and J shed 0 bases, with 6 bases lying between them. CDR1 and CDR2 (germline): LNHNV, YYDKDF (reference sequence). The CDR3: CATSRVTVNTEAFF. The CDR3 DNA reads TGTGCCACCAGCAGAGTGACAGTGAACACTGAAGCTTTCTTT.

The rearrangement links TRBV5-8 to TRBJ1-4; 9 nucleotides match TRBD1. Unmatched junction bases numbered 10, after V lost 3 bases and J lost 4 bases. Germline CDR1 SGHTS, CDR2 YDEGEE. The CDR3 consists of 17 residues. The CDR3 DNA follows: TGTGCCAGCAGCTATTTTTCCGGGACAGGGAATAATGAAAAACTGTTTTTT. Its translation: CASSYFSGTGNNEKLFF.

This clone has more than one count but fewer than ten. V is TRBV28 and J is TRBJ1-2; no clear D gene. Trimming pared 5 bases from V and 2 bases from J, leaving 3 bases between. This CDR3 has 11 amino acids. Germline V gene lookup returns CDR1 MDHEN and CDR2 SYDVKM. CDR3 in amino acids: CASSVNYGYTF. In nucleotides, the CDR3 is TGTGCCAGCAGTGTAAACTATGGCTACACCTTC.

This chain links TRBV7-6 with TRBJ2-5; D is unresolved. Trimming took off 2 bases at V and 4 bases at J, with 8 bases between the two ends. The CDR3 is 13 residues long. The germline V gene has CDR1 SGHVS and CDR2 FNYEAQ. CDR3 DNA: TGTGCCAGCAGCTTATTAGTCTCAGAGACCCAGTACTTC. Translation: CASSLLVSETQYF. Using reference TRBV7-6 and TRBJ2-5 for the parts outside the CDR3, the full variable domain is GAGVSQSPRYKVTKRGQDVALRCDPISGHVSLYWYRQALGQGPEFLTYFNYEAQQDKSGLPNDRFSAERPEGSISTLTIQRTEQRDSAMYRCASSLLVSETQYFGPGTRLLVL.

V gene TRBV19 combines with J gene TRBJ1-3, with TRBD1 matching over 7 bases. The CDR3 extends over 15 amino acids. V was clipped by 7 bases and J by 1 base; unmatched bases: 7. CDR1 LNHDA and CDR2 SQIVND come from the germline V gene (reference sequence). The CDR3 loop is CASNLQGKSGNTIYF. DNA for the CDR3: TGTGCCAGTAACCTACAGGGGAAATCTGGAAACACCATATATTTT.

This chain joins TRBV5-8 and TRBJ2-3, with TRBD2 as a possible D gene (5 bases). The CDR3 runs 14 residues. Per the germline V gene, CDR1 is SGHTS and CDR2 is YDEGEE. V was cut by 0 bases and J by 8 bases, with 13 bases left in between. CDR3 nucleotide sequence: TGTGCCAGCAGCTTGGGACGGCCGGCGGGTACGCAGTATTTT. Amino acid sequence: CASSLGRPAGTQYF.

This clone was recorded a few times. The chain couples TRBV5-6 to TRBJ1-5; 8 bases are a match to TRBD1. The CDR3 spans 15 residues. V lost 0 bases to trimming and J lost 4 bases; unmatched junction nucleotides: 3. Germline CDR1 is SGHDT and CDR2 is YYEEEE. The CDR3 nucleotides read TGTGCCAGCAGCTTGGGGGACAGGCTAAATCAGCCCCAGCATTTT. Residues: CASSLGDRLNQPQHF.

The rearrangement joins TRBV14 to TRBJ2-7; 14 bases are shared with TRBD2. This CDR3 is 21 amino acids long. The junction had 18 bases not matched to a gene; V was cut back by 2 bases and J by 3 bases. CDR1 and CDR2 from the germline V gene are SGHDN and FVKESK. CDR3 coding DNA: TGTGCCAGCAGCCAACTCTCCGGACTAGCGGGAGGTAAGCTGAGTAGCTACGAGCAGTACTTC. This translates into CASSQLSGLAGGKLSSYEQYF.

V usage is TRBV7-2 and J usage is TRBJ2-4, with TRBD2 identical over 10 bases. This CDR3 contains 16 residues. Germline values: CDR1 SGHTA, CDR2 FQGNSA. J gave up 8 bases and V 5 bases, and 12 bases lay outside the gene matches. The CDR3 DNA reads as TGTGCCAGCAGCGGCAGGACTAGCGGAAGCGAGGACATTCAGTACTTC. Its translation is CASSGRTSGSEDIQYF.